These 18 T cell receptor beta chains came from one sample sequenced in a study of shared clonotypes between healthy human individuals. Sequencing used immunoSEQ multiplex PCR; TCRdb keeps in-frame clones, though not all of them. Found here are 600,000 to 800,000 clones, 55% to 80% of them singletons; the top ten hold about 1.7%. The sequencing input was memory CD4+ T cells sorted from blood. As for subset: CD45RA-negative fraction. These receptor sequences come from a woman aged 25 to 39 in good health.

The chain uses TRBV7-9 and TRBJ2-5; D ambiguous. CDR3 length: 14 residues. Germline lookup yields CDR1 SEHNR and CDR2 FQNEAQ (reference sequence). Trimming removed 5 bases from V and 2 bases from J, with 12 bases in between. The CDR3 DNA sequence: TGTGCCAGCAGCCTGAGCGAGCTACAAGAGACCCAGTACTTC. Amino acid sequence: CASSLSELQETQYF. The whole variable domain, filled in from reference TRBV7-9 and TRBJ2-5, reads DTGVSQNPRHKITKRGQNVTFRCDPISEHNRLYWYRQTLGQGPEFLTYFQNEAQLEKSRLLSDRFSAERPKGSFSTLEIQRTEQGDSAMYLCASSLSELQETQYFGPGTRLLVL.

V and J are TRBV20-1 and TRBJ2-1, with 8 bases that match TRBD1. V trimming: 2 bases; J trimming: 10 bases; junction bases outside the gene matches: 1. The CDR3 extends over 11 amino acids. Germline-derived CDR1 and CDR2 are DFQATT and SNEGSKA (reference sequence). The CDR3 region is CSARRDREQFF. CDR3 nucleotides: TGCAGTGCTAGAAGGGACAGGGAGCAGTTCTTC.

V and J are TRBV4-1 and TRBJ2-1, with 9 positions matching TRBD2. Germline CDR1 and CDR2: MGHRA and YSYEKL. The CDR3 has 18 residues. V shed 0 bases and J 0 bases; nucleotides not matched to a gene: 6. Written as DNA, the CDR3 is TGCGCCAGCAGCCAAGACTCCCGACTAGCGGCCTCCTACAATGAGCAGTTCTTC. Amino acid sequence: CASSQDSRLAASYNEQFF.

The chain couples TRBV2 to TRBJ2-7; D might be TRBD1 (6 bases). CDR1 is SNHLY and CDR2 is FYNNEI in the germline V gene. Trimming pared 8 bases from V and 2 bases from J, leaving 7 bases between. The CDR3 length is 11 residues. The CDR3 DNA sequence: TGTGCCAGCGGACAGCCCTACGAGCAGTACTTC. Residues: CASGQPYEQYF.

The chain uses TRBV29-1 and TRBJ2-5; D possibly corresponds to TRBD1 (6 bases). This CDR3 spans 12 amino acids. Per germline, CDR1 SQVTM and CDR2 ANQGSEA. Trimming pared 4 bases from V and 3 bases from J, leaving 9 bases between. CDR3 region: CSVVQGKETQYF. Written as DNA, the CDR3 is TGCAGCGTTGTGCAGGGGAAAGAGACCCAGTACTTC.

This rearrangement joins TRBV4-1 to TRBJ2-7, with 8 bases aligning to TRBD1. Germline V gene sequence: CDR1 MGHRA, CDR2 YSYEKL. The CDR3 sequence is 15 residues long. Trimming removed 1 base from V and 7 bases from J; junction bases left unmatched: 9. CDR3 in amino acids: CASSQGGRGLGEQYF. CDR3 coding DNA: TGCGCCAGCAGCCAAGGGGGCAGGGGGCTAGGGGAGCAGTACTTC.

The chain is built from TRBV4-2 and TRBJ1-4; D ambiguous. From germline, CDR1 is LGHNA and CDR2 YNFKEQ. This CDR3 region has 13 residues. Trimming cost V 5 bases and J 5 bases, with 9 bases left between them. This chain's CDR3 is CASSLAGNEKLFF. Here the CDR3 DNA reads TGTGCCAGCAGCTTGGCGGGAAATGAAAAACTGTTTTTT.

The chain combines TRBV27 with TRBJ2-2, with D perhaps being TRBD1 or TRBD2 (5 bases each). Per the germline V gene, CDR1 is MNHEY and CDR2 is SMNVEV (reference sequence). This CDR3 contains 15 residues. V shed 1 base and J shed 1 base, with 7 bases lying between them. The CDR3 is CASSLLGENTGELFF. DNA of the CDR3: TGTGCCAGCAGTTTATTGGGGGAGAACACCGGGGAGCTGTTTTTT.

V gene TRBV27 combines with J gene TRBJ2-7; a possible D gene is TRBD2 (5 bases). Germline lookup yields CDR1 MNHEY and CDR2 SMNVEV (reference sequence). Trimming removed 6 bases at V and 5 bases at J, with 14 bases between. This CDR3 is 13 amino acids long. CDR3 nucleotides: TGTGCCAGCAGGGGTGCGGGTTTGCACGAGCAGTACTTC. Its protein is CASRGAGLHEQYF.

This clone was observed a handful of times. The V call is TRBV25-1, the J call TRBJ2-5; D is uncertain. V lost 3 bases and J lost 3, with 8 bases in between. The germline V gene has CDR1 MGHDK and CDR2 SYGVNS. CDR3 length: 13 amino acids. CDR3 DNA: TGTGCCAGCAGTGATGTCCGGAAAGAGACCCAGTACTTC. Protein product: CASSDVRKETQYF.

The chain carries TRBV2 and TRBJ2-3, with D uncertain. V shed 7 bases and J shed 2 bases, with 13 bases lying between them. Per germline, CDR1 SNHLY and CDR2 FYNNEI. CDR3 size: 14 residues. CDR3 loop: CASTRLPITDTQYF. DNA for the CDR3: TGTGCCAGCACTCGCCTTCCGATCACAGATACGCAGTATTTT.

This CDR3 is CALETGESTGELFF. In nucleotides, the CDR3 is TGTGCCCTAGAAACAGGGGAGAGCACCGGGGAGCTGTTTTTT. The V gene is TRBV5-4, the J gene TRBJ2-2; TRBD1 matches 7 bases. Germline values: CDR1 SGHNT, CDR2 YYREEE (reference sequence). This CDR3 is 14 amino acids long. After removal of 10 bases from V and 4 bases from J, the junction contained 10 bases not matched to a gene. Full variable domain (rest looked up from reference TRBV5-4 and TRBJ2-2): ETGVTQSPTHLIKTRGQQVTLRCSSQSGHNTVSWYQQALGQGPQFIFQYYREEENGRGNFPPRFSGLQFPNYSSELNVNALELDDSALYLCALETGESTGELFFGEGSRLTVL.

Remarks on this clone: This may be a read error, as it is one base from a much larger clone. Different DNA sequences within this sample yield the same CDR3. The rearrangement joins TRBV11-2 to TRBJ1-5; 8 bases align to TRBD1. CDR1 and CDR2 from the germline V gene are SGHAT and FQNNGV. J lost 5 bases, V lost 3 bases, and 0 bases had no gene match. The CDR3 spans 13 residues. Here the CDR3 reads CASSLDRDQPQHF. The CDR3 coding sequence is TGTGCCAGCAGCTTGGACAGGGATCAGCCCCAGCATTTT. Full variable domain (outside the CDR3, taken from reference TRBV11-2 and TRBJ1-5): EAGVAQSPRYKIIEKRQSVAFWCNPISGHATLYWYQQILGQGPKLLIQFQNNGVVDDSQLPKDRFSAERLKGVDSTLKIQPAKLEDSAVYLCASSLDRDQPQHFGDGTRLSIL.

The V and J genes are TRBV15 and TRBJ1-1; the D gene is possibly TRBD1 (6 bases). CDR3 length equals 13 residues. Germline V gives CDR1 LNHNV, CDR2 YYDKDF (reference sequence). Trimming removed 1 base at V and 9 bases at J, with 12 bases between. CDR3 region: CATSRGTQGQAFF. The CDR3 coding sequence is TGTGCCACCAGCAGAGGTACGCAGGGGCAAGCTTTCTTT.

The rearrangement uses TRBV2 and TRBJ1-5; D ambiguous. There are 15 residues in the CDR3. Germline V gene sequence: CDR1 SNHLY, CDR2 FYNNEI. The germline V and J ends were trimmed by 6 bases and 3 bases, with 15 bases remaining between them. The CDR3 sequence: CASSAKERVNQPQHF. The CDR3 nucleotides are TGTGCCAGCAGCGCGAAAGAGCGGGTCAATCAGCCCCAGCATTTT.

In regard to this clone: This may be a read error: a much more frequent sequence differs by one nucleotide. In DNA form, the CDR3 reads TGCGCCAGCAGCTTGGGAGACAGGGAAACCGGGGAGCTGTTTTTT. It codes for CASSLGDRETGELFF. The chain uses TRBV5-1 and TRBJ2-2, with 7 bases that match TRBD1. Unmatched junction bases numbered 4, after V lost 0 bases and J lost 5 bases. This CDR3 is built from 15 residues. The germline CDR1 and CDR2 sequences are SGHRS and YFSETQ.

The chain carries TRBV30 and TRBJ2-1, with 9 bases fitting TRBD2. V trimming: 0 bases; J trimming: 8 bases; junction bases outside the gene matches: 11. Germline values: CDR1 GTSNPN, CDR2 SVGIG (reference sequence). This CDR3 comprises 16 residues. CDR3: CAWSVFGLANIDEQFF. CDR3 nucleotides: TGTGCCTGGAGTGTTTTTGGACTAGCGAATATCGATGAGCAGTTCTTC.

This rearrangement joins TRBV5-4 to TRBJ2-1; 9 nucleotides agree with TRBD1. Per the germline V gene, CDR1 is SGHNT and CDR2 is YYREEE (reference sequence). V lost 5 bases, J lost 5 bases, and 11 bases stayed unmatched. CDR3 length: 16 residues. This CDR3 reads CASRAGTGRLDNEQFF. The CDR3 region has the DNA TGTGCCAGCAGAGCCGGGACAGGGAGGTTGGACAATGAGCAGTTCTTC.